There are a few counts of the clone carrying this T cell receptor (beta chain). Germline CDR1 reads SNHLY; CDR2 reads FYNNEI. There are 13 residues in the CDR3. The V and J ends lost 5 bases and 2 bases respectively, with 9 bases between them. The data derive from a study of tumor-infiltrating lymphocytes in primary liver carcinoma. Joint extraction of RNA and DNA used roughly 20-33 mg of bulk tissue that was unsorted. Priming with a constant-region primer yielded TCR beta cDNA from about 500 ng total RNA. ARM-PCR was slightly modified, and three nested multiplex PCR rounds with it gave rise to the TCR beta libraries. Researchers ran the first two PCR rounds for ten to eleven cycles each with TRBV1-TRBV30 forward primers and a C-beta reverse primer. Each CDR3 protein gets one entry after TCRdb re-called the multiplex PCR reads with MiXCR. Seen here are fewer than 150,000 distinct CDR3 sequences, around 62% observed once, and the top ten hold about a tenth.

Specimen: liver tumor tissue from sampling region 1. Subset noted: tumor region T1, superior pole. The sequence derives from an older woman with primary liver carcinoma and hepatitis B virus infection. V and J are TRBV2 and TRBJ2-5; no clear D gene. This chain's CDR3 is CASSLTLQETQYF. The CDR3 nucleotides are TGTGCCAGCAGTTTGACACTGCAAGAGACCCAGTACTTC.